The rows below give T cell receptor beta chains drawn from one sample of a study of blood T cell repertoires in COVID-19. Sequencing was performed with immunoSEQ multiplex PCR; in TCRdb, only in-frame clones are kept and a portion is missing. Among hundreds of thousands of clones listed, around 85% were seen once. Sequencing was carried out using PBMCs or T cells enriched from blood (not recorded which). The receptors were gathered from a woman between 35 and 50 years old who had recovered from COVID-19. The CDR3 runs from the conserved cysteine through the conserved F or W. D genes are given only for firm matches. Not all rows give a size; the values are once, few, many and, for expanded clones, a class.

cdr3_length: 15
v_call: TRBV6-2/TRBV6-3
clone_size: .
j_call: TRBJ2-5
d_call: TRBD2
cdr3_aa: CASSYLLAAQETQYF
cdr3_nt: TGTGCCAGCAGTTACCTACTAGCGGCTCAAGAGACCCAGTACTTC

cdr3_length: 15
v_call: TRBV9
clone_size: .
j_call: TRBJ2-5
d_call: TRBD2
cdr3_aa: CASSETSGRGGTQYF
cdr3_nt: TGTGCCAGCAGCGAAACTAGCGGGAGGGGAGGGACCCAGTACTTC

cdr3_length: 14
v_call: TRBV28
clone_size: .
j_call: TRBJ2-2
d_call: .
cdr3_aa: CASSLLASTGELFF
cdr3_nt: TGTGCCAGCAGTTTATTAGCGTCCACCGGGGAGCTGTTTTTT

cdr3_length: 14
v_call: TRBV6-5
clone_size: .
j_call: TRBJ1-1
d_call: .
cdr3_aa: CASSPRGRNTEAFF
cdr3_nt: TGTGCCAGCAGTCCTCGGGGGAGGAACACTGAAGCTTTCTTT

cdr3_length: 15
v_call: TRBV3-1/TRBV3-2
clone_size: .
j_call: TRBJ2-3
d_call: .
cdr3_aa: CASSQNGLSTDTQYF
cdr3_nt: TGTGCCAGCAGCCAAAATGGGCTTAGCACAGATACGCAGTATTTT

cdr3_length: 14
v_call: TRBV28
clone_size: once
j_call: TRBJ2-7
d_call: TRBD2
cdr3_aa: CASSLGGVPYEQYF
cdr3_nt: TGTGCCAGCAGTTTGGGAGGGGTCCCCTACGAGCAGTACTTC

cdr3_length: 15
v_call: TRBV7-9
clone_size: .
j_call: TRBJ2-5
d_call: TRBD1
cdr3_aa: CASSKNRGRFETQYF
cdr3_nt: TGTGCCAGCAGCAAAAACAGGGGGCGCTTCGAGACCCAGTACTTC

cdr3_length: 16
v_call: TRBV28
clone_size: .
j_call: TRBJ2-7
d_call: TRBD2
cdr3_aa: CASTGVGLLAGYEQYF
cdr3_nt: TGTGCCAGCACCGGGGTGGGGTTACTAGCGGGGTACGAGCAGTACTTC

cdr3_length: 18
v_call: TRBV7-9
clone_size: .
j_call: TRBJ2-7
d_call: TRBD2
cdr3_aa: CASSSGLAGGIYYYEQYF
cdr3_nt: TGTGCCAGCAGCTCGGGACTAGCGGGAGGGATTTACTACTACGAGCAGTACTTC

cdr3_length: 16
v_call: TRBV6-6
clone_size: .
j_call: TRBJ2-7
d_call: TRBD2
cdr3_aa: CASRPPLAGDLGEQYF
cdr3_nt: TGTGCCAGCAGACCCCCCCTAGCGGGAGACTTAGGGGAGCAGTACTTC

cdr3_length: 15
v_call: TRBV2
clone_size: .
j_call: TRBJ1-6
d_call: .
cdr3_aa: CASRTQGSYNSPLHF
cdr3_nt: TGTGCCAGCCGTACCCAGGGGTCCTATAATTCACCCCTCCACTTT

cdr3_length: 15
v_call: TRBV28
clone_size: .
j_call: TRBJ2-1
d_call: .
cdr3_aa: CASSLRGLTYNEQFF
cdr3_nt: TGTGCCAGCAGTTTACGGGGACTCACCTACAATGAGCAGTTCTTC

cdr3_length: 12
v_call: TRBV14
clone_size: .
j_call: TRBJ2-3
d_call: .
cdr3_aa: CASSQGTLPQYF
cdr3_nt: TGTGCCAGCAGCCAAGGGACTCTTCCGCAGTATTTT

cdr3_length: 15
v_call: TRBV7-9
clone_size: .
j_call: TRBJ1-3
d_call: .
cdr3_aa: CASSPRQAPGNTIYF
cdr3_nt: TGTGCCAGCAGCCCTCGACAGGCCCCAGGAAACACCATATATTTT

cdr3_length: 14
v_call: TRBV7-3
clone_size: few
j_call: TRBJ2-2
d_call: TRBD1
cdr3_aa: CASSLDRGTGELFF
cdr3_nt: TGTGCCAGCAGCTTAGACAGGGGCACCGGGGAGCTGTTTTTT

cdr3_length: 14
v_call: TRBV9
clone_size: .
j_call: TRBJ2-2
d_call: .
cdr3_aa: CASSPSSVTGELFF
cdr3_nt: TGTGCCAGCAGCCCCTCCAGTGTCACCGGGGAGCTGTTTTTT

cdr3_length: 14
v_call: TRBV2
clone_size: .
j_call: TRBJ2-3
d_call: .
cdr3_aa: CASSTTGGTGTQYF
cdr3_nt: TGTGCCAGCAGTACCACCGGGGGTACGGGTACGCAGTATTTT

cdr3_length: 14
v_call: TRBV2
clone_size: .
j_call: TRBJ1-5
d_call: .
cdr3_aa: CASRGDSENQPQHF
cdr3_nt: TGTGCCAGCAGGGGGGACTCTGAAAATCAGCCCCAGCATTTT

cdr3_length: 16
v_call: TRBV7-9
clone_size: .
j_call: TRBJ2-5
d_call: .
cdr3_aa: CASSYRQGTTQETQYF
cdr3_nt: TGTGCCAGCAGCTACCGACAGGGGACTACCCAAGAGACCCAGTACTTC

cdr3_length: 12
v_call: TRBV10-3
clone_size: .
j_call: TRBJ1-3
d_call: .
cdr3_aa: CAVRETGNTIYF
cdr3_nt: TGTGCCGTACGTGAGACTGGAAACACCATATATTTT

cdr3_length: 15
v_call: TRBV7-2
clone_size: .
j_call: TRBJ1-2
d_call: .
cdr3_aa: CASSLGRDRVGGYTF
cdr3_nt: TGTGCCAGCAGCTTAGGGCGGGATAGGGTAGGAGGCTACACCTTC

cdr3_length: 16
v_call: TRBV28
clone_size: .
j_call: TRBJ1-1
d_call: .
cdr3_aa: CASSILNRVMDTEAFF
cdr3_nt: TGTGCCAGCAGTATACTTAACAGGGTAATGGACACTGAAGCTTTCTTT

cdr3_length: 15
v_call: TRBV19
clone_size: .
j_call: TRBJ1-2
d_call: .
cdr3_aa: CASSPFPDRPYGYTF
cdr3_nt: TGTGCCAGTAGTCCTTTCCCCGACAGACCATATGGCTACACCTTC

cdr3_length: 15
v_call: TRBV15
clone_size: .
j_call: TRBJ1-2
d_call: TRBD1
cdr3_aa: CATSRVAGGRYGYTF
cdr3_nt: TGTGCCACCAGCAGAGTCGCAGGGGGAAGGTATGGCTACACCTTC

cdr3_length: 15
v_call: TRBV10-3
clone_size: .
j_call: TRBJ1-1
d_call: TRBD1
cdr3_aa: CAISESDRGNTEAFF
cdr3_nt: TGTGCCATCAGTGAGTCGGACAGGGGGAACACTGAAGCTTTCTTT

cdr3_length: 15
v_call: TRBV14
clone_size: .
j_call: TRBJ2-5
d_call: .
cdr3_aa: CASSDRGYRPETQYF
cdr3_nt: TGTGCCAGCAGCGATAGGGGCTATAGGCCGGAGACCCAGTACTTC

cdr3_length: 14
v_call: TRBV28
clone_size: once
j_call: TRBJ1-5
d_call: .
cdr3_aa: CASSEQGSNQPQHF
cdr3_nt: TGTGCCAGCAGTGAACAGGGCTCCAATCAGCCCCAGCATTTT

cdr3_length: 14
v_call: TRBV29-1
clone_size: .
j_call: TRBJ2-1
d_call: .
cdr3_aa: CSVEVVAGYNEQFF
cdr3_nt: TGCAGCGTTGAAGTGGTGGCAGGTTACAATGAGCAGTTCTTC

cdr3_length: 15
v_call: TRBV7-3
clone_size: .
j_call: TRBJ2-1
d_call: TRBD2
cdr3_aa: CASSLRAGGYNEQFF
cdr3_nt: TGTGCCAGCAGCCTCAGGGCGGGAGGGTACAATGAGCAGTTCTTC

cdr3_length: 13
v_call: TRBV6-5
clone_size: .
j_call: TRBJ1-5
d_call: .
cdr3_aa: CASRGQFNQPQHF
cdr3_nt: TGTGCCAGCAGAGGACAGTTCAATCAGCCCCAGCATTTT

cdr3_length: 15
v_call: TRBV19
clone_size: .
j_call: TRBJ1-4
d_call: .
cdr3_aa: CASSLNQGTNEKLFF
cdr3_nt: TGTGCCAGTAGCCTGAATCAGGGAACTAATGAAAAACTGTTTTTT

cdr3_length: 18
v_call: TRBV18
clone_size: .
j_call: TRBJ2-1
d_call: TRBD1
cdr3_aa: CASSPRKLGQGAGNEQFF
cdr3_nt: TGTGCCAGCTCACCACGCAAGCTAGGACAGGGGGCGGGCAATGAGCAGTTCTTC

cdr3_length: 17
v_call: TRBV18
clone_size: .
j_call: TRBJ1-6
d_call: .
cdr3_aa: CASSPPGHLAGVSPLHF
cdr3_nt: TGTGCCAGCTCACCACCCGGGCATCTAGCCGGGGTATCACCCCTCCACTTT

cdr3_length: 12
v_call: TRBV7-3
clone_size: .
j_call: TRBJ2-5
d_call: .
cdr3_aa: CASNPRAETQYF
cdr3_nt: TGTGCCAGCAACCCCCGCGCCGAGACCCAGTACTTC

cdr3_length: 13
v_call: TRBV28
clone_size: .
j_call: TRBJ1-5
d_call: TRBD1
cdr3_aa: CASRAGQWEAQHF
cdr3_nt: TGTGCCAGCAGGGCGGGACAGTGGGAGGCCCAGCATTTT

cdr3_length: 14
v_call: TRBV9
clone_size: .
j_call: TRBJ1-2
d_call: TRBD1
cdr3_aa: CASTFRGSDYGYTF
cdr3_nt: TGTGCCAGCACCTTCAGGGGGTCAGACTATGGCTACACCTTC

cdr3_length: 14
v_call: TRBV27
clone_size: .
j_call: TRBJ2-7
d_call: .
cdr3_aa: CASSWGTPFSEQYF
cdr3_nt: TGTGCCAGCAGTTGGGGGACTCCCTTTTCCGAGCAGTACTTC

cdr3_length: 15
v_call: TRBV6-6
clone_size: .
j_call: TRBJ2-1
d_call: TRBD2
cdr3_aa: CASSFSGGSYNEQFF
cdr3_nt: TGTGCCAGCAGTTTTAGCGGGGGCTCCTACAATGAGCAGTTCTTC

cdr3_length: 15
v_call: TRBV5-1
clone_size: few
j_call: TRBJ1-5
d_call: .
cdr3_aa: CASSPGEGSNQPQHF
cdr3_nt: TGCGCCAGCAGCCCCGGGGAGGGAAGCAATCAGCCCCAGCATTTT

cdr3_length: 13
v_call: TRBV14
clone_size: .
j_call: TRBJ2-7
d_call: .
cdr3_aa: CASSQTGTWEQYF
cdr3_nt: TGTGCCAGCAGCCAAACCGGGACTTGGGAGCAGTACTTC

cdr3_length: 15
v_call: TRBV19
clone_size: many
j_call: TRBJ2-7
d_call: .
cdr3_aa: CASSQDTVRSYEQYF
cdr3_nt: TGTGCCAGTAGTCAGGACACCGTAAGATCCTACGAGCAGTACTTC

cdr3_length: 17
v_call: TRBV5-1
clone_size: .
j_call: TRBJ2-2
d_call: TRBD2
cdr3_aa: CASSLARTSPNTGELFF
cdr3_nt: TGCGCCAGCAGCTTGGCCCGGACTAGCCCGAACACCGGGGAGCTGTTTTTT

cdr3_length: 13
v_call: TRBV7-9
clone_size: .
j_call: TRBJ1-6
d_call: .
cdr3_aa: CAARTENNSPLHF
cdr3_nt: TGTGCCGCCCGGACAGAAAATAATTCACCCCTCCACTTT

cdr3_length: 13
v_call: TRBV12-3/TRBV12-4
clone_size: .
j_call: TRBJ1-5
d_call: .
cdr3_aa: CASSLWENQPQHF
cdr3_nt: TGTGCCAGCAGTTTATGGGAGAATCAGCCCCAGCATTTT

cdr3_length: 17
v_call: TRBV27
clone_size: once
j_call: TRBJ2-5
d_call: .
cdr3_aa: CASSPRGSTSYEETQYF
cdr3_nt: TGTGCCAGCAGTCCTCGAGGTTCAACTAGCTACGAAGAGACCCAGTACTTC

cdr3_length: 14
v_call: TRBV5-6
clone_size: .
j_call: TRBJ1-2
d_call: TRBD1
cdr3_aa: CASSRDRRGYGYTF
cdr3_nt: TGTGCCAGCAGTAGGGACAGACGGGGCTATGGCTACACCTTC

cdr3_length: 14
v_call: TRBV7-6
clone_size: .
j_call: TRBJ1-5
d_call: .
cdr3_aa: CASSRTGKDLPQHF
cdr3_nt: TGTGCCAGCAGCCGAACAGGGAAAGATCTGCCCCAGCATTTT